These 8 T cell receptor beta chains came from one sample sequenced in a study of OX40 agonist ivuxolimab in advanced cancers. TCRdb keeps only in-frame clones here, not all; method: immunoSEQ multiplex PCR. Here the sample spans tens of thousands of clones, 75% to 95% being singletons. The input for sequencing was CD4+ or CD8+ T cells sorted from blood, taken in a trial of the OX40 agonist ivuxolimab. These receptors were obtained from an adult with an advanced solid tumor such as melanoma, head and neck, liver or kidney cancer.

The V and J genes are TRBV6-1 and TRBJ2-3; D unclear. CDR1 MNHNS and CDR2 SASEGT come from the germline V gene. This CDR3 spans 16 amino acids. Trimming shortened V by 2 bases and J by 2 bases, and 14 bases separated the two germline ends. CDR3 amino acids: CASSEYSPPNTDTQYF. CDR3 nucleotide sequence: TGTGCCAGCAGTGAATACTCCCCCCCTAACACAGATACGCAGTATTTT.

The chain carries TRBV4-2 and TRBJ2-5; 7 nucleotides match TRBD1. V lost 4 bases to trimming and J lost 3 bases; unmatched junction nucleotides: 11. The length of the CDR3 is 16 residues. Germline V CDR1 and CDR2: LGHNA, YNFKEQ. CDR3 amino acids: CASSLGGGDREETQYF. Here the CDR3 DNA reads TGTGCCAGCAGCCTGGGCGGTGGGGACAGAGAAGAGACCCAGTACTTC.

The rearrangement joins TRBV7-2 to TRBJ2-7; TRBD1 aligns across 8 bases. Losses at the gene ends were 2 bases for V and 4 bases for J; bases not matched to a gene: 7. CDR3 length: 15 amino acids. Germline CDR1 reads SGHTA; CDR2 reads FQGNSA. DNA of the CDR3: TGTGCCAGCAGCTTATCAGGGGGCCCTCAATACGAGCAGTACTTC. It codes for CASSLSGGPQYEQYF.

The chain employs TRBV6-5 and TRBJ2-7; 9 bases line up with TRBD2. Germline assignment: CDR1 MNHEY and CDR2 SVGAGI. The V segment lost 9 bases and the J segment 4 bases; nucleotides outside the gene matches: 10. The CDR3 sequence is 14 residues long. The CDR3 region has the DNA TGTGCCAGTGCCGGTGCGGGAGGGCTTTACGAGCAGTACTTC. It encodes CASAGAGGLYEQYF.

This clone was seen more than once but under ten times. The rearrangement links TRBV5-1 to TRBJ2-2, with D unresolved. The germline V gene encodes CDR1 SGHRS and CDR2 YFSETQ. Trimming pared 2 bases from V and 8 bases from J, leaving 10 bases between. This CDR3 region has 13 residues. Written as DNA, the CDR3 is TGCGCCAGCAGCTTTACGGCCTCAGGGGAGCTGTTTTTT. Protein: CASSFTASGELFF.

The chain carries TRBV7-8 and TRBJ2-1; no clear D gene. The CDR3 is 13 residues long. The germline V gene has CDR1 SGHVS and CDR2 FQNEAQ. Deletions cut 5 bases from V and 10 bases from J, with 15 bases between. The CDR3 region has the DNA TGTGCCAGCAGCCCCCACCCTAGTGGAGAGCAGTTCTTC. Protein product: CASSPHPSGEQFF.

The rearrangement joins TRBV5-1 to TRBJ1-1; 9 positions match TRBD1. V shed 1 base, J shed 4 bases, and the junction held 5 bases outside the gene matches. This CDR3 is built from 15 residues. Germline CDR1 reads SGHRS; CDR2 reads YFSETQ. The CDR3 sequence is CASSLRPGQGTEAFF. The CDR3 DNA reads TGCGCCAGCAGCTTGCGGCCGGGACAGGGCACTGAAGCTTTCTTT.

J is TRBJ1-1 and V is TRBV2; 8 bases map to TRBD1. The germline V gene has CDR1 SNHLY and CDR2 FYNNEI. V lost 6 bases and J lost 3; bases outside the gene matches: 9. This CDR3 comprises 15 residues. The CDR3 nucleotides read TGTGCCAGCAGCTTTCAGGGGGCGGGGGACACTGAAGCTTTCTTT. Translated: CASSFQGAGDTEAFF.